This T cell receptor (beta chain) was found in a study of post-analysis software for immune sequencing data (dated by TCRdb to about 2015). Background on the whole study: Disease courses on record covered relapsing-remitting, secondary progressive and progressive-relapsing multiple sclerosis, though some patients had no subtype annotation. A subset of samples was prepared in parallel using single-end sample barcoding, then pooled and co-amplified after Illumina adapter ligation. The patient repertoires were set against about 10 previously published healthy control repertoires from donors whose ages ranged from roughly 6 to 26 years.

Worth noting for this clonotype: Its antigen is still unknown. Base qualities were left out, and no much larger clone turns up one base away.

To demonstrate the VDJtools post-analysis software, the study profiled TCR beta repertoires from the peripheral blood of around 13 young patients with multiple sclerosis. Multiple sclerosis patients were children and adolescents aged about 6 to 16 years. Results the study describes overall, beyond this receptor: When samples were clustered directly using the F measure, samples prepared in the same batch co-clustered strongly, which prompted a batch-effect correction. Four or five TRBV segments, including TRBV5-6, TRBV5-1 and TRBV20-1, were significantly more frequent in patients than controls. Normalized Chao1 diversity was significantly lower in multiple sclerosis patients than controls, suggesting substantial peripheral T-cell clonal expansion. The multiple sclerosis patient group was slightly younger than the control group.

Reading the germline V gene gives CDR1 SGHTA and CDR2 FQGNSA. The CDR3 goes from the cysteine to the phenylalanine over 15 residues. Here the CDR3 DNA is all that survives: 45 bases in frame from base 1. Between the V and J ends, shortened by 1 base and 2 bases respectively, the junction contains 9 bases. The library was obtained by PCR. Sequencing relied on an Illumina HiSeq 2500. Unique molecular identifiers were incorporated into TCR beta cDNA libraries to reduce PCR and sequencing biases. Every 1 to 10 million input T cells yielded approximately 500,000 cDNA molecules, meaning each molecule approximated one T cell. Patient libraries were prepared and sequenced with the same protocol used for the earlier healthy control dataset. Within a given batch, samples were prepared together, multiplexed and sequenced on the same HiSeq lane. Under the source paper's analysis protocol: Raw barcoded reads were processed with MIGEC, and single-read molecular identifier groups were discarded before consensus assembly and CDR3 extraction. VDJtools was used for post-analysis of the clonotype tables, and diversity was normalized by down-sampling every dataset to the size of the smallest sample. In repertoire overlap clustering, CDR3 amino acid sequences, but not nucleotide sequences, were matched to correct batch-related cross-sample contamination. The public reads were reanalyzed by TCRdb: fastp trimming at Q25, MiXCR alignment, in-frame beta chains only. CDR3 protein sequences are deduplicated, and each keeps its most common genes and DNA. The V and J calls, along with clone size, are taken from TCRdb and not from the paper's own processing. The sample table contains about 820,000 distinct CDR3 sequences; only one count was recorded for under 70% of them. The ten largest make up roughly 4.4% of the sample.

The source material was blood. This clonotype originated in a girl between 10 and 17 years old with multiple sclerosis. This receptor chain uses TRBV7-2 and TRBJ2-1; the D segment is perhaps TRBD1 or TRBD2, each sharing 6 matched bases. CDR3 loop: CASSLGGGTYNEQFF. Here is the DNA: TGTGCCAGCAGCTTAGGAGGGGGGACCTACAATGAGCAGTTCTTC. The full variable domain, with segments outside the CDR3 supplied by the reference TRBV7-2 and TRBJ2-1 proteins, appears as GAGVSQSPSNKVTEKGKDVELRCDPISGHTALYWYRQSLGQGLEFLIYFQGNSAPDKSGLPSDRFSAERTGGSVSTLTIQRTQQEDSAVYLCASSLGGGTYNEQFFGPGTRLTVL.